Sequencing of this TCR beta chain was carried out in a study of beta chain features in type 1 diabetes. CDR3 length: 16 amino acids. Germline CDR1 MDHEN, CDR2 SYDVKM. V shed 10 bases, J shed 4 bases, and the junction held 12 bases outside the gene matches. Expressed TCRB transcripts got sequenced, as all isolated RNA was reverse transcribed. Using immunoSEQ multiplex PCR, the repertoire was profiled, and TCRdb retains in-frame clones only, with some absent. The sample holds about 400,000 clones, around 12% seen once. This clone was seen a few times. Input material: naive CD4+ T cells from blood. The clonotype originates from a young man in good health. V and J are TRBV28 and TRBJ2-3, with 12 bases matching TRBD2. The CDR3 region is CATLPPTSGSADTQYF. The DNA for the CDR3 is TGTGCCACCTTACCGCCGACTAGCGGGAGTGCAGATACGCAGTATTTT.